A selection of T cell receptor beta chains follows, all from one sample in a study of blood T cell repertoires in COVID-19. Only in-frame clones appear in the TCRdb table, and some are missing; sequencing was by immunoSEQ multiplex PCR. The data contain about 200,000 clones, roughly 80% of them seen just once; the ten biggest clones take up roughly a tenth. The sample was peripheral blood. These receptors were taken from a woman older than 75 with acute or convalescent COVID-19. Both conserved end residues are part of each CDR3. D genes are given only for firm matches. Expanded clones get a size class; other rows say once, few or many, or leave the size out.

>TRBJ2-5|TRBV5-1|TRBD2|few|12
TGCGCCAGCAGCTGGGGGGGAGAGACCCAGTACTTC
CASSWGGETQYF
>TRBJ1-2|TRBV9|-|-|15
TGTGCCAGCAGTCCTTCCTCGACAGGTAGCTATGGCTACACCTTC
CASSPSSTGSYGYTF
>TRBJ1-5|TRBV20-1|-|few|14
TGCAGTGCTAGTCCAGGAGGAGGGAATCAGCCCCAGCATTTT
CSASPGGGNQPQHF
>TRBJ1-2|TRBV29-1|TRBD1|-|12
TGCAGCGTTGAACAGGGGGCGGGTGGCTACACCTTC
CSVEQGAGGYTF
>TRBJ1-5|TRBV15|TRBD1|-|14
TGTGCCACCCGGGACAGGAATAGCAATCAGCCCCAGCATTTT
CATRDRNSNQPQHF
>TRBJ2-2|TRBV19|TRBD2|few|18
TGTGCCAGTAGTATTGGACTAGCGGGGGGACTGAACACCGGGGAGCTGTTTTTT
CASSIGLAGGLNTGELFF
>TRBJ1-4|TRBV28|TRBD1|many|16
TGTGCCAGCAGTTTCGGACAGGGGGCAAGTAATGAAAAACTGTTTTTT
CASSFGQGASNEKLFF
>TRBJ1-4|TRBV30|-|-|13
TGTGCCTGGAGTGGTCAACAGGGACGGGCGCTGTTTTTT
CAWSGQQGRALFF
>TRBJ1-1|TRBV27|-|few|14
TGTGCCAGCAGTCTACGGGGACAAGGAACTGAAGCTTTCTTT
CASSLRGQGTEAFF
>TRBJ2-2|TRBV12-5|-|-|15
TGTGCTAGTGGCTTGGGGACTCAAACTACCGGGGAGCTGTTTTTT
CASGLGTQTTGELFF
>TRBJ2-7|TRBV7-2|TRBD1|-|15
TGTGCCAGCAGCGTTATGGGACAGGGCTCCTACGAGCAGTACTTC
CASSVMGQGSYEQYF
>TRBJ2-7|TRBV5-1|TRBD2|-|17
TGCGCCAGCAGCGAGGGGCCTAGCGGGAGCGCCGGATACGAGCAGTACTTC
CASSEGPSGSAGYEQYF
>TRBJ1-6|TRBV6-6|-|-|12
TGTGCCAGCAGTCGTCAGAATTCACCCCTCCACTTT
CASSRQNSPLHF
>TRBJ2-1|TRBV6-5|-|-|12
TGTGCCAGCAGTCGCCGAGAGGGTGAGCAGTTCTTC
CASSRREGEQFF
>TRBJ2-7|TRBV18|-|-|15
TGTGCCAGCTCACCACCTTCAACGACTAGGGACGAGCAGTACTTC
CASSPPSTTRDEQYF
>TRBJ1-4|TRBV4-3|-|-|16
TGCGCCAGCAGCCAAGTCCCCACAGGGACCGGTGAAAAACTGTTTTTT
CASSQVPTGTGEKLFF
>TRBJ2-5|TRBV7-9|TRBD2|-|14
TGTGCCGGCAGCTTGATAATAGCGGGAGGTGCCCAGTACTTC
CAGSLIIAGGAQYF
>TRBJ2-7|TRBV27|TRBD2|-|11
TGTGCCAGCAGTGGACTAGGGAGGCAGTACTTC
CASSGLGRQYF
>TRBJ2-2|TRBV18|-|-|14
TGTGCCAGCTCACGTTCACGAGACACCGGGGAGCTGTTTTTT
CASSRSRDTGELFF
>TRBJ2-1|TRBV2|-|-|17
TGTGCCAGCAGTAATAAACGACCGACATTGGCAGACAATGAGCAGTTCTTC
CASSNKRPTLADNEQFF
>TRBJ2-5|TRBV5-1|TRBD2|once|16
TGCGCCAGCAGCTTGACTAGCGGGGGGGCCCAGGAGACCCAGTACTTC
CASSLTSGGAQETQYF
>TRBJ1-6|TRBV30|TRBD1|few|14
TGTGCCTGGAGTGGCGGGACAGACAATTCACCCCTCCACTTT
CAWSGGTDNSPLHF
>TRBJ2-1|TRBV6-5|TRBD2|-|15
TGTGCCAGCAGAGGTTCACTAGCGGGGGACAATGAGCAGTTCTTC
CASRGSLAGDNEQFF
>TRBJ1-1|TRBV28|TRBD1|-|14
TGTGCCAGCAGGGAAGGGGGCAGGAACACTGAAGCTTTCTTT
CASREGGRNTEAFF
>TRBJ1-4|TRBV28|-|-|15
TGTGCCAGCAGTTTAGCCGGGGGGCTAGGAGAAAAACTGTTTTTT
CASSLAGGLGEKLFF
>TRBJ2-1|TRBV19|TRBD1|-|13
TGTGCCAGTAGCCCACAGGGGGGAAATGAGCAGTTCTTC
CASSPQGGNEQFF
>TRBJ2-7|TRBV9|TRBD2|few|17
TGTGCCAGCAGCGTAGGTGCTAGCGGGGACCCCAGGGGGGAGCAGTACTTC
CASSVGASGDPRGEQYF
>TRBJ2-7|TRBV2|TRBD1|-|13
TGTGCCAGCCGGACAGGGGCTTCCTACGAGCAGTACTTC
CASRTGASYEQYF
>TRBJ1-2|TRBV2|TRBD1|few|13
TGTGCCAGCAGTGATCAGGGGGCCTATGGCTACACCTTC
CASSDQGAYGYTF
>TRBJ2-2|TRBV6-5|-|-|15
TGTGCCAGCAGCTCCAGCCAGGCCGACACCGGGGAGCTGTTTTTT
CASSSSQADTGELFF
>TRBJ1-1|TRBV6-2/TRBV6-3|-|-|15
TGTGCCAGCAGTTACTGGCGGGCTTCTGGGAGAGAAGCTTTCTTT
CASSYWRASGREAFF
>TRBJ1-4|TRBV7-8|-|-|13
TGTGCCAGCAGCTTAGTCAGGGCGGAAAAACTGTTTTTT
CASSLVRAEKLFF
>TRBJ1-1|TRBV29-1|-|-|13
TGCAGCGCTACAGGGATCTCTAACACTGAAGCTTTCTTT
CSATGISNTEAFF
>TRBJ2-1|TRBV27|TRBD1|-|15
TGTGCCAGCAGTTCTTATTTCCGGGACAGCAATGAGCAGTTCTTC
CASSSYFRDSNEQFF
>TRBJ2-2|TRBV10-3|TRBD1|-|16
TGTGCCATCAGTGGACAGGGAAGTTCGTACACCGGGGAGCTGTTTTTT
CAISGQGSSYTGELFF
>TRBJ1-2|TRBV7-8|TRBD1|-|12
TGTGCCAGCAGGGGGACAGGGAACGGCTACACCTTC
CASRGTGNGYTF
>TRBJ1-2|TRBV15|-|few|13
TGTGCCACCAGGGACTCGGGTAACTATGGCTACACCTTC
CATRDSGNYGYTF
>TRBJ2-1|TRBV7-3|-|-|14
TGTGCCAGCAGCCCAGACAGCCTTAACAATGAGCAGTTCTTC
CASSPDSLNNEQFF
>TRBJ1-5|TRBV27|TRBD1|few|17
TGTGCCAGCAGGCGGATCACCGGGACAGGGGGCGGTCAGCCCCAGCATTTT
CASRRITGTGGGQPQHF
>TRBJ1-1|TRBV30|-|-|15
TGTGCCTGGAGAAAGGGGCAGGAGGGGAACACTGAAGCTTTCTTT
CAWRKGQEGNTEAFF
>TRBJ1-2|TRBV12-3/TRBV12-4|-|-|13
TGTGCCAGCAGTCAGCAGGGTACCTATGGCTACACCTTC
CASSQQGTYGYTF
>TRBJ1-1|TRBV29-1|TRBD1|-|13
TGCAGCGTTGCGGAGGGGGCTTGGACTGAAGCTTTCTTT
CSVAEGAWTEAFF
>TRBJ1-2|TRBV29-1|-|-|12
TGCAGCGTTGCCCGAGACAGGAGTGGCTACACCTTC
CSVARDRSGYTF
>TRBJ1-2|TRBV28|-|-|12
TGTGCCACTACACCGGGACTCTATGGCTACACCTTC
CATTPGLYGYTF
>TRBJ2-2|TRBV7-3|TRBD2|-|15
TGTGCCAGCTCTTCAGCGGGAGGGCCGACCGGGGAGCTGTTTTTT
CASSSAGGPTGELFF
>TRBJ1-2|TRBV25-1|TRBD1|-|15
TGTGCCAGCAGTGAAACCGGGACAGGGGCAATCCGCTACACCTTC
CASSETGTGAIRYTF
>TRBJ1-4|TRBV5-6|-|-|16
TGTGCCAGCAGCTGGGTGGGCTATGAGAGGGAAGAAAAACTGTTTTTT
CASSWVGYEREEKLFF
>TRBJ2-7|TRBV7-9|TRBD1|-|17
TGTGCCAGCAGCAAGGGTGGGCGGGGACAGGGTGGATACGAGCAGTACTTC
CASSKGGRGQGGYEQYF
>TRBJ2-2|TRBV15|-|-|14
TGTGCCACCAGCAGAGTGCCGGGCACCGGGGAGCTGTTTTTT
CATSRVPGTGELFF
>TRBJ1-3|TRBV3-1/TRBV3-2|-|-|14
TGTGCCAGCAGCCAAGCAGGGGCTGGAAACACCATATATTTT
CASSQAGAGNTIYF
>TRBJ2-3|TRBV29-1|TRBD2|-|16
TGCAGCGCTTCCGGCGCTAGCGGAACAAGCACAGATACGCAGTATTTT
CSASGASGTSTDTQYF
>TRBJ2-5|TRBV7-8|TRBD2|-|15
TGTGCCAGCAGCTCCCTAACCGGACTAGCCCAGACCCAGTACTTC
CASSSLTGLAQTQYF
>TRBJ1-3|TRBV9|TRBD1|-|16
TGTGCCAGCAGCGTATATTGGACAGGGGGGAGAAACACCATATATTTT
CASSVYWTGGRNTIYF
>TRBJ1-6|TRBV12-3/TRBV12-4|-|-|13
TGTGCCAGCAGTTTCGGGACACCTCTCCCCCTCCACTTT
CASSFGTPLPLHF